This T cell receptor (beta chain) was captured in a study of T cell changes during pregnancy in multiple sclerosis. Germline values: CDR1 LGHNA, CDR2 YNFKEQ. This CDR3 contains 14 residues. V lost 5 bases to trimming and J lost 0 bases, with 8 bases between them. This table comes from immunoSEQ multiplex PCR, and its TCRdb copy is limited to in-frame clones, with some not included. The sample lists 40,000 to 50,000 clones, around 90% occurring once. The sequences come from CD8+ T cells from peripheral blood mononuclear cells, collected after pregnancy. The V call is TRBV4-2, the J call TRBJ2-1, with a possible D match to TRBD2 (6 bases). This receptor was taken from a female donor with multiple sclerosis, enrolled in a pregnancy study. The CDR3 loop is CASSGTDSYNEQFF. The CDR3 bases are TGTGCCAGCAGCGGGACTGACTCCTACAATGAGCAGTTCTTC.